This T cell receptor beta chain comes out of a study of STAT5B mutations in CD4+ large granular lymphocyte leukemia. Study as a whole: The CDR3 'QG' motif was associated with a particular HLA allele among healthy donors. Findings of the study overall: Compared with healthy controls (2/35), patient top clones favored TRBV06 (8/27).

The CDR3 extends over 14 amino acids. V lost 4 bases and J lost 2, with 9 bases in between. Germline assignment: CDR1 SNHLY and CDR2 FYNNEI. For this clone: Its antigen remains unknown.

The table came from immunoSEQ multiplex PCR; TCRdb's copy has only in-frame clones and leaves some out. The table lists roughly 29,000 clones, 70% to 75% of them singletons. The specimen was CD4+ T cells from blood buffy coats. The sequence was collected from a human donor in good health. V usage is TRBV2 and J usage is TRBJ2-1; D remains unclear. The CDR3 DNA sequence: TGTGCCAGCAGTGGTGGCGATACCTACAATGAGCAGTTCTTC. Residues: CASSGGDTYNEQFF.